The following is a T cell receptor (beta chain) sequence with its context. Its antigen is currently unknown. The primer mix had 60 Vbeta and 13 Jbeta primers. The table came from immunoSEQ multiplex PCR; TCRdb's copy has only in-frame clones and leaves some out. Here the sample spans over 130,000 clones, about three quarters being singletons. The CDR3 sequence is 17 residues long. Trimming stripped 2 bases from V and 0 bases from J, with 13 bases between. Germline V lookup: CDR1 SNHLY, CDR2 FYNNEI. The data were obtained in a study of cytomegalovirus exposure and HLA in healthy donors. About the research overall: One earlier analysis, a look at approximately 190 million T cells, found almost 120 million unique TCR beta sequences. Regarding the study as a whole: Some TCR beta chains (more than 150 of them) were listed as cytomegalovirus-associated. Among immune exposure information, only CMV serostatus was available.

The clonotype originates from a man in his forties or fifties in good health and CMV-seronegative. The chain couples TRBV2 to TRBJ2-2; perhaps TRBD2 as D (6 bases). Sequenced: PBMCs. The CDR3 DNA reads TGTGCCAGCAGTGAATCGGAACTAGCCCCGAACACCGGGGAGCTGTTTTTT. The encoded protein is CASSESELAPNTGELFF.